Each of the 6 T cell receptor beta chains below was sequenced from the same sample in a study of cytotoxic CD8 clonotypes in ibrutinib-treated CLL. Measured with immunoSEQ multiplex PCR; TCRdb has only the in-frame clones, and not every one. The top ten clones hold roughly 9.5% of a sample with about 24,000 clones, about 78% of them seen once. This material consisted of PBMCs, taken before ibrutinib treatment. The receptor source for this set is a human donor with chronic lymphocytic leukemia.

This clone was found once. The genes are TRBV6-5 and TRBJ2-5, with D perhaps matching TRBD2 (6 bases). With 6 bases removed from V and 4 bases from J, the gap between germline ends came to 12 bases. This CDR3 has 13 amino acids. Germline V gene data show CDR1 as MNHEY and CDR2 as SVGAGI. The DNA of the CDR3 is TGTGCCAGCAGAGCGGGTTCCTTAGAGACCCAGTACTTC. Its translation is CASRAGSLETQYF.

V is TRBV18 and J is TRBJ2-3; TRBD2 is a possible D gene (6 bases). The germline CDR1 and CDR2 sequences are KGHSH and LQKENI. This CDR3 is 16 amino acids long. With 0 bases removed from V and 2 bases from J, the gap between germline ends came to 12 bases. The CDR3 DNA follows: TGTGCCAGCTCACCACCCAATAGCGGCAACACAGATACGCAGTATTTT. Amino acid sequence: CASSPPNSGNTDTQYF.

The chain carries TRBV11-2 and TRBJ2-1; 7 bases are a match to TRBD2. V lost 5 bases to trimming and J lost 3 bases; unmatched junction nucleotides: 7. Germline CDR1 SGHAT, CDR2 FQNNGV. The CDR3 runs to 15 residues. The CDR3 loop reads CASSAAGVVYNEQFF. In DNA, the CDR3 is TGTGCCAGCAGCGCGGCGGGAGTCGTCTACAATGAGCAGTTCTTC.

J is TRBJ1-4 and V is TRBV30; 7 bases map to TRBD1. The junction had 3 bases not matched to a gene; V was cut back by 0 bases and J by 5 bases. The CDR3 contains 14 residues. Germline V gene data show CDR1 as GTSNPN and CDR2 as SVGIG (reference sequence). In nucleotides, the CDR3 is TGTGCCTGGAGTGTACAGGGGATAAATGAAAAACTGTTTTTT. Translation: CAWSVQGINEKLFF.

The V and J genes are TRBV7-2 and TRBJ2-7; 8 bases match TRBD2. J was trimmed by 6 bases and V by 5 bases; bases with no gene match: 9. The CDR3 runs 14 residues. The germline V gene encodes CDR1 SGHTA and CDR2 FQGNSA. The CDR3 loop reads CASSPGGRSVEQYF. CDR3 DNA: TGTGCCAGCAGCCCCGGCGGGAGGAGTGTCGAGCAGTACTTC.

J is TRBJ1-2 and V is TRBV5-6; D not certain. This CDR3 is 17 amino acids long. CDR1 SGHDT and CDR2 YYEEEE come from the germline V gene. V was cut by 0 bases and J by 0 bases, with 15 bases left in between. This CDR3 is CASSLVSGNVANYGYTF. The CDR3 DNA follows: TGTGCCAGCAGCTTGGTCTCGGGTAATGTAGCTAACTATGGCTACACCTTC. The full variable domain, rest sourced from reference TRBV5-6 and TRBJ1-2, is DAGVTQSPTHLIKTRGQQVTLRCSPKSGHDTVSWYQQALGQGPQFIFQYYEEEERQRGNFPDRFSGHQFPNYSSELNVNALLLGDSALYLCASSLVSGNVANYGYTFGSGTRLTVV.